The rows below give T cell receptor beta chains drawn from one sample of a study of CD8+CD57+ T cells in acquired aplastic anemia. TCRdb independently ran MiXCR on the reads; one entry per CDR3 protein. The data contain about 180,000 distinct CDR3 sequences, 48% of them singletons. The sample comprised sorted CD4+, CD8+, or CD8+CD57+ T cells (not recorded which) from PBMCs. The source is a human donor with aplastic anemia. Both conserved end residues are part of each CDR3. A D gene is named only where the DNA matches it firmly. The listing skips clone size in some rows; elsewhere it reads once, few, many or a size class.

clone size: few; V gene: TRBV30; D gene: -; J gene: TRBJ2-7; CDR3 DNA: TGTGCCTGGAGTCTCGGGTTCTCCTACGAGCAGTACTTC; CDR3 protein: CAWSLGFSYEQYF
clone size: many; V gene: TRBV19; D gene: TRBD1; J gene: TRBJ2-2; CDR3 DNA: TGTGCCAGTAGTATAGATCAGGGACAGGCGTCCACCGGGGAGCTGTTTTTT; CDR3 protein: CASSIDQGQASTGELFF
clone size: -; V gene: TRBV7-8; D gene: -; J gene: TRBJ1-2; CDR3 DNA: TGTGCCAGCAGCAGAGGTGCCTCCTATGGCTACACCTTC; CDR3 protein: CASSRGASYGYTF
clone size: many; V gene: TRBV20-1; D gene: TRBD1; J gene: TRBJ1-2; CDR3 DNA: TGCAGTGCCGCACAGGGGATTAACTATGGCTACACCTTC; CDR3 protein: CSAAQGINYGYTF
clone size: -; V gene: TRBV7-2; D gene: -; J gene: TRBJ2-5; CDR3 DNA: TGTGCCAGCAGCACTAGTTATCAAGAGACCCAGTACTTC; CDR3 protein: CASSTSYQETQYF
clone size: -; V gene: TRBV29-1; D gene: -; J gene: TRBJ2-5; CDR3 DNA: TGCAGCATCTACTCACAGGGCTTCGAGACCCAGTACTTC; CDR3 protein: CSIYSQGFETQYF
clone size: many; V gene: TRBV5-1; D gene: -; J gene: TRBJ2-7; CDR3 DNA: TGCGCCAGCAGCTTGTGGGGGGGCAGTTCCTACGAGCAGTACTTC; CDR3 protein: CASSLWGGSSYEQYF
clone size: many; V gene: TRBV29-1; D gene: -; J gene: TRBJ1-3; CDR3 DNA: TGCAGCGCCCGGGGCCCACAAGGAAACACCATATATTTT; CDR3 protein: CSARGPQGNTIYF
clone size: few; V gene: TRBV18; D gene: -; J gene: TRBJ2-2; CDR3 DNA: TGTGCCAGCTCACCACGTAACCTAAACACCGGGGAGCTGTTTTTT; CDR3 protein: CASSPRNLNTGELFF
clone size: -; V gene: TRBV20-1; D gene: TRBD2; J gene: TRBJ2-3; CDR3 DNA: TGCGGTGCTAGCTCGGCTAGCGGGAGAGGTGATACGCAGTATTTT; CDR3 protein: CGASSASGRGDTQYF
clone size: many; V gene: TRBV19; D gene: -; J gene: TRBJ2-5; CDR3 DNA: TGTGCCAGTAGTGAACAGGGAGGAGAGACCCAGTACTTC; CDR3 protein: CASSEQGGETQYF
clone size: -; V gene: TRBV7-2; D gene: TRBD1; J gene: TRBJ2-7; CDR3 DNA: TGTGCCAGCAGGGAGTCCACAGGGGGCGGCGAGCAGTACTTC; CDR3 protein: CASRESTGGGEQYF
clone size: many; V gene: TRBV9; D gene: TRBD1; J gene: TRBJ1-5; CDR3 DNA: TGTGCCAGCAGCGTCGGACAGGGGGCCGGCAATCAGCCCCAGCATTTT; CDR3 protein: CASSVGQGAGNQPQHF
clone size: once; V gene: TRBV20-1; D gene: -; J gene: TRBJ2-7; CDR3 DNA: TGCAGTGCTATAACCGGGGTCAACTACGAGCAGTACTTC; CDR3 protein: CSAITGVNYEQYF
clone size: few; V gene: TRBV29-1; D gene: -; J gene: TRBJ1-2; CDR3 DNA: TGCAGCGGTACTAACACTGGATATGGCTACACCTTC; CDR3 protein: CSGTNTGYGYTF
clone size: many; V gene: TRBV9; D gene: -; J gene: TRBJ1-2; CDR3 DNA: TGTGCCAGCAGCCGAACAGGGTCCCCGGGGGGCTACACCTTC; CDR3 protein: CASSRTGSPGGYTF
clone size: -; V gene: TRBV7-3; D gene: -; J gene: TRBJ2-1; CDR3 DNA: TGTGCCAGCAGCTTAATGCGCGACAATGAGCAGTTCTTC; CDR3 protein: CASSLMRDNEQFF
clone size: -; V gene: TRBV24-1; D gene: -; J gene: TRBJ2-6; CDR3 DNA: TGTGCCACCAGTGCCTCCGGGGCAGGTGGGGCCAACGTCCTGACTTTC; CDR3 protein: CATSASGAGGANVLTF
clone size: many; V gene: TRBV20-1; D gene: TRBD2; J gene: TRBJ2-1; CDR3 DNA: TGCAGTGCTTTCACCTTAGCGGGGGGCCGGGGCAATGAGCAGTTCTTC; CDR3 protein: CSAFTLAGGRGNEQFF
clone size: few; V gene: TRBV15; D gene: TRBD2; J gene: TRBJ2-1; CDR3 DNA: TGTGCCACCAGCAGACTAGCGGGAGGTAATGAGCAGTTCTTC; CDR3 protein: CATSRLAGGNEQFF
clone size: -; V gene: TRBV10-2; D gene: -; J gene: TRBJ2-7; CDR3 DNA: TGCGCCAGCACCCCTACGGGCTACGAGCAGTACTTC; CDR3 protein: CASTPTGYEQYF
clone size: many; V gene: TRBV19; D gene: -; J gene: TRBJ1-2; CDR3 DNA: TGTGCCAGTAGTATCACGGGGAAGGACTATGGCTACACCTTC; CDR3 protein: CASSITGKDYGYTF
clone size: -; V gene: TRBV5-6; D gene: TRBD2; J gene: TRBJ2-7; CDR3 DNA: TGTGCCAGCAGTGAGACTAGCGGGATCTTCTACGAGCAGTACTTC; CDR3 protein: CASSETSGIFYEQYF
clone size: -; V gene: TRBV10-3; D gene: TRBD2; J gene: TRBJ2-3; CDR3 DNA: TGTGCCAACAAGGTGCGGGAGGGCGATACGCAGTATTTT; CDR3 protein: CANKVREGDTQYF
clone size: -; V gene: TRBV10-2; D gene: -; J gene: TRBJ2-1; CDR3 DNA: TGCGCCAGCGGGGACGGTGGTGGTGAGCAGTTCTTC; CDR3 protein: CASGDGGGEQFF
clone size: few; V gene: TRBV11-2; D gene: -; J gene: TRBJ2-6; CDR3 DNA: TGTGCCAGCAGCGCGACACGAACTTCTGGGGCCAACGTCCTGACTTTC; CDR3 protein: CASSATRTSGANVLTF
clone size: once; V gene: TRBV2; D gene: -; J gene: TRBJ1-2; CDR3 DNA: TGTGCCAGCAGTGAACGGGACTGGTTTAACTATGGCTACACCTTC; CDR3 protein: CASSERDWFNYGYTF
clone size: -; V gene: TRBV5-1; D gene: TRBD1; J gene: TRBJ2-3; CDR3 DNA: TGCGCCAGCAGCTCGGACAGGGGGATAATTACAGATACGCAGTATTTT; CDR3 protein: CASSSDRGIITDTQYF
clone size: few; V gene: TRBV10-3; D gene: TRBD1; J gene: TRBJ1-6; CDR3 DNA: TGTGCCATCAGAGACGTCGGACAGGGCCGAAATTCACCCCTCCACTTT; CDR3 protein: CAIRDVGQGRNSPLHF
clone size: -; V gene: TRBV28; D gene: -; J gene: TRBJ2-6; CDR3 DNA: TGTGCCAGCAGTCGCCCAGGGTCTGGGGCCAACGTCCTGACTTTC; CDR3 protein: CASSRPGSGANVLTF
clone size: many; V gene: TRBV2; D gene: TRBD2; J gene: TRBJ2-5; CDR3 DNA: TGTGCCAGCAGTGAGAGTAGCGGGGCCTCGGGGACCCAGTACTTC; CDR3 protein: CASSESSGASGTQYF
clone size: -; V gene: TRBV27; D gene: -; J gene: TRBJ2-7; CDR3 DNA: TGTGCCAGCAGTTTAGAGGGGGCCTACGAGCAGTACTTC; CDR3 protein: CASSLEGAYEQYF
clone size: -; V gene: TRBV20-1; D gene: -; J gene: TRBJ1-6; CDR3 DNA: TGCAGTGCTAGAGAGACAGATAATTCACCCCTCCACTTT; CDR3 protein: CSARETDNSPLHF
clone size: -; V gene: TRBV10-1; D gene: -; J gene: TRBJ1-2; CDR3 DNA: TGCGCCGGCAGTGAGCCACCCGTAGGAGCCTATGGCTACACCTTC; CDR3 protein: CAGSEPPVGAYGYTF
clone size: few; V gene: TRBV18; D gene: -; J gene: TRBJ2-7; CDR3 DNA: TGTGCCAGCTCACTACCTGGGGGATCCTACGAGCAGTACTTC; CDR3 protein: CASSLPGGSYEQYF
clone size: few; V gene: TRBV19; D gene: TRBD2; J gene: TRBJ2-7; CDR3 DNA: TGTGCCAGTAGTTCCCGGACTAGCGGGAGAGCCTACGAGCAGTACTTC; CDR3 protein: CASSSRTSGRAYEQYF
clone size: -; V gene: TRBV29-1; D gene: -; J gene: TRBJ1-2; CDR3 DNA: TGCAGCGTTGAATCGTCCTACTATGGCTACACCTTC; CDR3 protein: CSVESSYYGYTF
clone size: many; V gene: TRBV7-8; D gene: -; J gene: TRBJ1-2; CDR3 DNA: TGTGCCAGCAGCTTAGAACCGGTCCGCTATGGCTACACCTTC; CDR3 protein: CASSLEPVRYGYTF
clone size: -; V gene: TRBV14; D gene: TRBD2; J gene: TRBJ2-7; CDR3 DNA: TGTGCCAGCAGCCAAGTTGCGGGAGTACGACACGAGCAGTACTTC; CDR3 protein: CASSQVAGVRHEQYF
clone size: -; V gene: TRBV7-2; D gene: -; J gene: TRBJ2-7; CDR3 DNA: TGTGCCAGCAGCTTAGATAGTCACTACGAGCAGTACTTC; CDR3 protein: CASSLDSHYEQYF
clone size: -; V gene: TRBV10-2; D gene: -; J gene: TRBJ2-7; CDR3 DNA: TGCGCCAGCAGTGACTCCCTCCCGGGTTCCTACGAGCAGTACTTC; CDR3 protein: CASSDSLPGSYEQYF
clone size: many; V gene: TRBV24-1; D gene: -; J gene: TRBJ2-1; CDR3 DNA: TGTGCCACCAGTGACGGGAATGAGCAGTTCTTC; CDR3 protein: CATSDGNEQFF
clone size: -; V gene: TRBV2; D gene: -; J gene: TRBJ2-2; CDR3 DNA: TGTGCCAGCAGTGAAATACAAACTGGGGAGCTGTTTTTT; CDR3 protein: CASSEIQTGELFF
clone size: -; V gene: TRBV2; D gene: TRBD1; J gene: TRBJ1-2; CDR3 DNA: TGTGCCAGCAGACCCGACAGGGAGAACTATGGCTACACCTTC; CDR3 protein: CASRPDRENYGYTF
clone size: many; V gene: TRBV13; D gene: -; J gene: TRBJ1-6; CDR3 DNA: TGTGCCAGCAGCTCAACAGGGAGCTCCTATAATTCACCCCTCCACTTT; CDR3 protein: CASSSTGSSYNSPLHF
clone size: many; V gene: TRBV20-1; D gene: -; J gene: TRBJ2-7; CDR3 DNA: TGCAGTGCTAACCCGGGGTCAGCCCACGAGCAGTACTTC; CDR3 protein: CSANPGSAHEQYF
clone size: -; V gene: TRBV10-3; D gene: -; J gene: TRBJ1-1; CDR3 DNA: TGTGCCATCAGTGATTACGGTAGCCAGGGAGTTGAAGCTTTCTTT; CDR3 protein: CAISDYGSQGVEAFF